Only a few counts were recorded for the clone carrying this T cell receptor (beta chain). As yet, its antigen is unknown. The CDR3 length is 12 residues. CDR1 and CDR2 (germline): ENHRY, SYGVKD. Trimming cost V 5 bases and J 4 bases, with 8 bases left between them. TCRdb itself ran the 5' RACE reads through MiXCR, one entry per CDR3 protein. The sample holds 500,000 to 650,000 distinct CDR3 sequences; around an eighth are singletons and the top ten take about 15%. This sample is drawn from a study of T cells after yellow fever vaccination. Study results and limitations: Just a small share of clonotypes turned up in the CD4 compartment as well as the CD8 compartment. Boosting was followed by the reappearance of most primary-vaccination clones (around 95% CD4, under 90% CD8).

The TCR was taken from a man aged 25 to 40 who received the YFV17D yellow fever vaccine. The specimen comprised PBMCs, sampled on the day of the yellow fever booster vaccination. The rearrangement links TRBV10-3 to TRBJ2-5; possibly TRBD2 for D (5 bases). CDR3 loop: CAISRTPETQYF. DNA for the CDR3: TGTGCCATCAGTAGGACTCCAGAGACCCAGTACTTC.